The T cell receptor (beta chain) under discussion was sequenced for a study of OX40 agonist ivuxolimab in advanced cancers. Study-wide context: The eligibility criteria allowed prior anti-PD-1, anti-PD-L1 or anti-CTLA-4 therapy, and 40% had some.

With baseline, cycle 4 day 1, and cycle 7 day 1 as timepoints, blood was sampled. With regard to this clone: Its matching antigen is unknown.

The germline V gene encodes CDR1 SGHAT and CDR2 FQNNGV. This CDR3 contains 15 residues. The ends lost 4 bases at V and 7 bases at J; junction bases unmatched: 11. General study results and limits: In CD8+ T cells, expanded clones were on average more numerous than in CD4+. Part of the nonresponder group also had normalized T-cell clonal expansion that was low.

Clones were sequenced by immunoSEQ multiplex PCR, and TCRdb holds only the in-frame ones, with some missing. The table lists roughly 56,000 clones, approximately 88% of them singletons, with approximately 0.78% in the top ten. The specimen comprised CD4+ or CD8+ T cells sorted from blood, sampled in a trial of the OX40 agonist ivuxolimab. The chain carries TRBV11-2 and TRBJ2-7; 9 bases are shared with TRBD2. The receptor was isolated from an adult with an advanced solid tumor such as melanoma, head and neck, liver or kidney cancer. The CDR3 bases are TGTGCCAGCAGCTCCCGGCGGGAGGGCACGGGGGAGCAGTACTTC. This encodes CASSSRREGTGEQYF.